The clone carrying this T cell receptor (beta chain) was picked up one time. Its specificity is unknown. The entry originates in a study of T cell responses to AZD1222 COVID-19 vaccine. General observations from the study: The study identified only six AZD1222 recipients as seropositive at baseline. Per reports, nearly half of all spike-specific TCRs target regions that are unmutated in variants.

The table came from immunoSEQ multiplex PCR; TCRdb's copy has only in-frame clones and leaves some out. The table has some 120,000 clones, almost 95% seen once. V shed 0 bases and J shed 0 bases, with 8 bases lying between them. Germline V lookup: CDR1 LGHDT, CDR2 YNNKEL (reference sequence). This CDR3 spans 16 amino acids. The rearrangement joins TRBV3-1 (or the pseudogene TRBV3-2) to TRBJ1-4; no clear D gene. The sequenced sample was peripheral blood, obtained 28 days after the second AZD1222 dose. The clonotype comes from an adult who received the AZD1222 COVID-19 vaccine. DNA of the CDR3: TGTGCCAGCAGCCAAGATAGCGAGGCAACTAATGAAAAACTGTTTTTT. This codes for CASSQDSEATNEKLFF.